These T cell receptor beta chains were read from a single sample in a study of graft-versus-host responses after intestinal transplantation. For these TCRs, the target antigens are not known. Sequencing was performed with immunoSEQ multiplex PCR; in TCRdb, only in-frame clones are kept and a portion is missing. The sample carries tens of thousands of clones, roughly 91% recorded once. Sequencing was performed on unstimulated CD8+ T cells sorted from spleen or lymph node cells, taken before intestinal transplant. Receptor source: a human donor who received an intestinal transplant. The CDR3 runs from the conserved cysteine through the conserved F or W. D genes are given only for firm matches. Clone size is given for some rows only: seen once, a few or many times, or a class if the clone is expanded.

TGTGCCAGCAGTACTTGGACTAGCGGAGATTACAATGAGCAGTTCTTC	CASSTWTSGDYNEQFF	TRBJ2-1	TRBV27	-	TRBD2
TGTGCCAGCAGCCTCTGGTACGGGGAAGTTTACGAGCAGTACTTC	CASSLWYGEVYEQYF	TRBJ2-7	TRBV5-5	-	-
TGTGCCAGCAGCTCCCTAGACAGGGACAATGAAGCTTTCTTT	CASSSLDRDNEAFF	TRBJ1-1	TRBV11-3	-	TRBD1
TGTGCCAGCAGCCCTGGACAGGGCTATGGCTACACCTTC	CASSPGQGYGYTF	TRBJ1-2	TRBV27	-	TRBD1
TGTGCCAGCAGCTCGGGACTAGCGGGCACAGATACGCAGTATTTT	CASSSGLAGTDTQYF	TRBJ2-3	TRBV13	once	TRBD2
TGTGCCAGTAGTATGGCGCAGGGCTACGAGCAGTACTTC	CASSMAQGYEQYF	TRBJ2-7	TRBV19	-	-
TGTGCCGTTAATCCAGGGGGCGGAGGTGGTGAAGCTTTCTTT	CAVNPGGGGGEAFF	TRBJ1-1	TRBV10-3	-	TRBD1
TGTGCCAGCAGCTTAGACAGGGCTGGCTACGAGCAGTACTTC	CASSLDRAGYEQYF	TRBJ2-7	TRBV11-3	-	-
TGCGCCAGCAGCCTGGACAGGAACACCGGGGAGCTGTTTTTT	CASSLDRNTGELFF	TRBJ2-2	TRBV4-1	-	-
TGTGCCTGGAGTGGGGGGACTAGCGGGGGGTCCCACTACGAGCAGTACTTC	CAWSGGTSGGSHYEQYF	TRBJ2-7	TRBV30	-	TRBD2
TGTGCCACGGGGGGGCCAAATGGCTACAATGAGCAGTTCTTC	CATGGPNGYNEQFF	TRBJ2-1	TRBV19	-	TRBD2
TGCGCCAGCAGCCCCCAACGGGCCAAAAACATTCAGTACTTC	CASSPQRAKNIQYF	TRBJ2-4	TRBV4-3	-	-
TGTGCCAGCAGCTCAAACTTGGTCAATGAGCAGTTCTTC	CASSSNLVNEQFF	TRBJ2-1	TRBV11-2	once	-
TGTGCCAGCAGTGGGGGCGGCAGTTATGAAAAACTGTTTTTT	CASSGGGSYEKLFF	TRBJ1-4	TRBV6-1	few	-
TGTGCCAGCAGCTTAGGGTCCCAGGAAGCTTTCTTT	CASSLGSQEAFF	TRBJ1-1	TRBV7-9	-	-
TGTGCCAGCAGTTACTCGGGCCCCTCCTACGAGCAGTACTTC	CASSYSGPSYEQYF	TRBJ2-7	TRBV6-5	-	-
TGTGCCAGCAGTTCCCAGGACAGGGAGTATGGCTACACCTTC	CASSSQDREYGYTF	TRBJ1-2	TRBV27	-	TRBD1
TGTGCCAGCAGCCAACCCAGGGGGTCTTACAATGAGCAGTTCTTC	CASSQPRGSYNEQFF	TRBJ2-1	TRBV13	-	TRBD1
TGTGCCAGCAGCGCGTCGGGGGAGAGGCCCTGGGCCTACAATGAGCAGTTCTTC	CASSASGERPWAYNEQFF	TRBJ2-1	TRBV5-6	-	-
TGTGCCAGCAGTTTGGGACAGGGTGGCAATGAGCAGTTCTTC	CASSLGQGGNEQFF	TRBJ2-1	TRBV27	-	TRBD1
TGTGCCAGCAGCTTACGGGAGACGAACACTGAAGCTTTCTTT	CASSLRETNTEAFF	TRBJ1-1	TRBV13	-	-
TGTGCCAGCAGCCGTCGGACTAGCGGGGAGCAGTACTTC	CASSRRTSGEQYF	TRBJ2-7	TRBV7-6	-	TRBD2
TGTGCCAGCAGTCCCCGGACTAGCGGGGACTACAATGAGCAGTTCTTC	CASSPRTSGDYNEQFF	TRBJ2-1	TRBV6-6	-	TRBD2
TGTGCCAGCAGCTTGAACAGGGTAGATACGCAGTATTTT	CASSLNRVDTQYF	TRBJ2-3	TRBV7-7	-	-
TGTGCCAGCAGCTTAATAGCGGCAGGGCGGGAGCAGTTCTTC	CASSLIAAGREQFF	TRBJ2-1	TRBV7-2	-	-
TGTGCCAGCAGCGACCGGGACAGGGCCCCATCCTATGGCTACACCTTC	CASSDRDRAPSYGYTF	TRBJ1-2	TRBV11-3	-	TRBD1
TGTGCCTGGGGTACCGGGACAGGTGAAAAACTGTTTTTT	CAWGTGTGEKLFF	TRBJ1-4	TRBV30	once	TRBD1
TGTGCCTGGTTGCGGCTAGCGGGGGAGAGCTCTGGGGCCAACGTCCTGACTTTC	CAWLRLAGESSGANVLTF	TRBJ2-6	TRBV30	-	TRBD2
TGTGCCAGCAGCTTTGGCGGGGGGGGCGCAGAGACCCAGTACTTC	CASSFGGGGAETQYF	TRBJ2-5	TRBV5-6	-	TRBD2
TGCGCCAGCAGCCAAGATTTCACTCTAGCCGGGGAGCTGTTTTTT	CASSQDFTLAGELFF	TRBJ2-2	TRBV4-1	once	-
TGTGCCAGCAGTTCCCCGGTTGAGCAGTTCTTC	CASSSPVEQFF	TRBJ2-1	TRBV2	-	-
TGTGCTAGTGGTGGACAGGAAATCGGTCCCGGGGAGCTGTTTTTT	CASGGQEIGPGELFF	TRBJ2-2	TRBV12-5	-	TRBD1
TGTGCCAGCAGCCAGGGGAGGGACACTGAAGCTTTCTTT	CASSQGRDTEAFF	TRBJ1-1	TRBV27	-	-
TGTGCCAGCAGTCATACGGGACAGGGGGCGACCGGGGAGCTGTTTTTT	CASSHTGQGATGELFF	TRBJ2-2	TRBV11-2	-	TRBD1
TGTGCCAGTATAGACAGGGATGATGGCTACACCTTC	CASIDRDDGYTF	TRBJ1-2	TRBV19	-	TRBD1